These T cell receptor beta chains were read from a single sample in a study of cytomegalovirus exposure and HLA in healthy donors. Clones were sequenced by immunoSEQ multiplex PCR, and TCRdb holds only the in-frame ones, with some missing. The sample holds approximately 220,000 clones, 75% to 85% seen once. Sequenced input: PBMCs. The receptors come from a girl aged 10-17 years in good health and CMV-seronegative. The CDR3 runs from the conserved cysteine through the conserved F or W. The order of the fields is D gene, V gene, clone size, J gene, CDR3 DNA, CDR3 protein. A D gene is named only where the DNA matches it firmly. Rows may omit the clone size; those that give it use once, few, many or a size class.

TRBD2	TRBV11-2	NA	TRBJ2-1	TGTGCCAGCAGCTCGATGGGACTAGCGCCTAAGCATGAGCAGTTCTTC	CASSSMGLAPKHEQFF
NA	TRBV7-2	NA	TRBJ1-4	TGTGCCAGCAGCTTAGCGAGCGGGACGGGTAATGAAAAACTGTTTTTT	CASSLASGTGNEKLFF
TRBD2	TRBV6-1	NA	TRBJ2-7	TGTGCCAGCAGTGAAAACCCCGGGACTAGTTACGAGCAGTACTTC	CASSENPGTSYEQYF
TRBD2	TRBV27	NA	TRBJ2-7	TGTGCCAGCAGTTTAGGTCTAGCGGGCAGCTCCTACGAGCAGTACTTC	CASSLGLAGSSYEQYF
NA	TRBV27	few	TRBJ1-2	TGTGCCAGCAGCAATGAGGGGGTTTGGGAATATGGCTACACCTTC	CASSNEGVWEYGYTF
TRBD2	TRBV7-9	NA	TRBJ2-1	TGTGCCAGCAGCTTCCTAGCGGGAGATCACAATGAGCAGTTCTTC	CASSFLAGDHNEQFF
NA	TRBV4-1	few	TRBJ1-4	TGCGCCAGCAGCCCCCTCGGGGAAAAACTGTTTTTT	CASSPLGEKLFF
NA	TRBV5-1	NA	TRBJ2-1	TGCGCCAGCAGCCCGCAGGCGGGGTCCTACAATGAGCAGTTCTTC	CASSPQAGSYNEQFF
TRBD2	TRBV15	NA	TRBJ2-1	TGTGCCACCAGCTATAGCGGGGGTAGGGGCAATGAGCAGTTCTTC	CATSYSGGRGNEQFF
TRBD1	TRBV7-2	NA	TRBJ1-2	TGTGCCAGCAGCTTAGAGGGGGCGCCCCTATATGGCTACACCTTC	CASSLEGAPLYGYTF
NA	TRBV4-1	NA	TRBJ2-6	TGCGCCAGCAGCCGAAGCGGGCCTTCCTCTGGGGCCAACGTCCTGACTTTC	CASSRSGPSSGANVLTF
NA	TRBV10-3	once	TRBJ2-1	TGTGCCATCAGCCGCGGGAATCAGGGGGTCTACAATGAGCAGTTCTTC	CAISRGNQGVYNEQFF
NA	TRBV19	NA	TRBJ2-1	TGTGCCAGTAGTAGAGGGGACTTAGCCAACAATGAGCAGTTCTTC	CASSRGDLANNEQFF
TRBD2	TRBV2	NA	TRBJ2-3	TGTGCCAGCAGTAAATTAGCGGGTGTGGATACGCAGTATTTT	CASSKLAGVDTQYF
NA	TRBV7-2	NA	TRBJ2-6	TGTGCCAGCAGCTTAGCGCATCTGACAGGAGCCTCTGGGGCCAACGTCCTGACTTTC	CASSLAHLTGASGANVLTF
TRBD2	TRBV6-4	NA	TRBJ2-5	TGTGCCAGCAGCGAGACGCCCGGGGGGAGCCAAGAGACCCAGTACTTC	CASSETPGGSQETQYF
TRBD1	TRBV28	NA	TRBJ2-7	TGTGCCAGCAGTTTAATGGGACAGGGTCGTAGCGAGCAGTACTTC	CASSLMGQGRSEQYF
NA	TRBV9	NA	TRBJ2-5	TGTGCCAGCAGCGCGACACAGGGTCTCTACCAAGAGACCCAGTACTTC	CASSATQGLYQETQYF
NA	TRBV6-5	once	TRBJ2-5	TGTGCCAGCAGTTATGGTAACGGCCAAGAGACCCAGTACTTC	CASSYGNGQETQYF
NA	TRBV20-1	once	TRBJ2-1	TGCAGTGCTAGGGACTATTTTGAGTTCTTC	CSARDYFEFF
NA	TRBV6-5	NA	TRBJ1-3	TGTGCCAGCAGTTACCTGACAGAACCTCGAAACACCATATATTTT	CASSYLTEPRNTIYF
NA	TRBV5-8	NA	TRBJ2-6	TGTGCCAGCAGCTTGCTTGACCAGGTACTTCTGGGGGCCAACGTCCTGACTTTC	CASSLLDQVLLGANVLTF
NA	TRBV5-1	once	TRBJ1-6	TGCGCCAGCAGCCTCTCAGGGGAAGGAAATTCACCCCTCCACTTT	CASSLSGEGNSPLHF
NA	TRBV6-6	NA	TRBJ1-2	TGTGCCAGCAGCGTCACAGGGAACTATGGCTACACCTTC	CASSVTGNYGYTF
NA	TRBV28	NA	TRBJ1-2	TGTGCCAGCAGTTCAGGGGTGATCTATGGCTACACCTTC	CASSSGVIYGYTF
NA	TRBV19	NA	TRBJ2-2	TGTGCCAGTAGTATGAGACGGGTCACCGGGGAGCTGTTTTTT	CASSMRRVTGELFF
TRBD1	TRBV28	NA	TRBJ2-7	TGTGCCAGCAGTTTTTCCCGGACAGGGTTCGACGAGCAGTACTTC	CASSFSRTGFDEQYF
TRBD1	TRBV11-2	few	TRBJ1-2	TGTGCCAGCAGAGGGACAGGGTCTGGCTACACCTTC	CASRGTGSGYTF
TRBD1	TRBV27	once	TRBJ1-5	TGTGCCAGCAGTGACAGGGATCAGCCCCAGCATTTT	CASSDRDQPQHF
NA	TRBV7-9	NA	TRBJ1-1	TGTTCCAGCAGCTTACCCGGGACTCTGAAGGGTGAAGCTTTCTTT	CSSSLPGTLKGEAFF
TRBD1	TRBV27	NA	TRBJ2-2	TGTGCCAGCAGTGGACGACAGGGGGCCGGGGAGCTGTTTTTT	CASSGRQGAGELFF
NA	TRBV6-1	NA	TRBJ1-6	TGTGCCAGCAGCAATGAACAGGGCGGTTATTCACCCCTCCACTTT	CASSNEQGGYSPLHF
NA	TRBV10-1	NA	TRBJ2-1	TGCGCCAGCGGGGTAGCAGGGAATGAGCAGTTCTTC	CASGVAGNEQFF
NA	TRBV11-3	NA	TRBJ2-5	TGTGCCAGCGTAAAGACCCAGTACTTC	CASVKTQYF
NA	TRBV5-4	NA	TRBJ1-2	TGTGCCAGCAGCTTAAGTAGGGGTACTAACTATGGCTACACCTTC	CASSLSRGTNYGYTF
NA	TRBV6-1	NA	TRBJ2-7	TGTGCCAGCAGCACCGCTAGCGCTACCTACGAGCAGTACTTC	CASSTASATYEQYF
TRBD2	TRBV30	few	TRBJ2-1	TGTGCCTGTTCAGCGGGGGTTTACAATGAGCAGTTCTTC	CACSAGVYNEQFF
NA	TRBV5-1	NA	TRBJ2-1	TGCGCCAGCATTAGTTCGCTAGCTGACACGGATGAGCAGTTCTTC	CASISSLADTDEQFF
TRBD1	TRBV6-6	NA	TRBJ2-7	TGTGCCAGCAGGAACCAGGGGGCAACCTACGAGCAGTACTTC	CASRNQGATYEQYF
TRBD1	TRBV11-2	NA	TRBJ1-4	TGTGCCAGCCGACTACATGGGACAGGGGGTGAAAAACTGTTTTTT	CASRLHGTGGEKLFF
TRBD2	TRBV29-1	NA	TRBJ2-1	TGCAGCGTGGTACTAGCGGGAGTCGACTTCGGGTTCTTC	CSVVLAGVDFGFF
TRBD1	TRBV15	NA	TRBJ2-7	TGTGCCACCAGCAGGGCGGGACAGGGCTACGAGCAGTACTTC	CATSRAGQGYEQYF
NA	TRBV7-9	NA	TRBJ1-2	TGTGCCAGCAGCCTAGCAGGGAGGGAAAGACCTGGCTACACCTTC	CASSLAGRERPGYTF
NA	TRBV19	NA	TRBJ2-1	TGTGCCAGTAGCAGGGACGGTTCGTGGACAGCAGGGAGCATTCTTTACAATGAGCAGTTCTTC	CASSRDGSWTAGSILYNEQFF
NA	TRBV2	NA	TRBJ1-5	TGTGCCAGCAGTGGGACAGCCTATAGCAATCAGCCCCAGCATTTT	CASSGTAYSNQPQHF
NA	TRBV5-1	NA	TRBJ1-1	TGCGCCAGCAGCTTTCAGGGCGGGGGAGCGGCTGGGACTGAAGCTTTCTTT	CASSFQGGGAAGTEAFF
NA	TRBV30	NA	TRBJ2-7	TGTGCCTGGAGTGTACCCCAGGGTTTATCCTACGAGCAGTACTTC	CAWSVPQGLSYEQYF
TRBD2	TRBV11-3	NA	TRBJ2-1	TGTGCCAGCAGCCCTGGACTAGCGCGCTTGGATGAGCAGTTCTTC	CASSPGLARLDEQFF
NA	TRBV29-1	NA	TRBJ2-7	TGCAGCGTCTCGCGCAGGGGTGTGTACGAGCAGTACTTC	CSVSRRGVYEQYF
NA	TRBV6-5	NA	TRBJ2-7	TGTGCCAGCAGTTACTCGAGACTACGATACGAGCAGTACTTC	CASSYSRLRYEQYF